This entry lists 29 T cell receptor beta chains sequenced from one sample in a study of blood T cell repertoires in COVID-19. TCRdb's copy holds only in-frame clones and misses some; the assay was immunoSEQ multiplex PCR. The table shows approximately 320,000 clones, with roughly 91% occurring only once. Sequenced sample: peripheral blood. The receptors here all came from a woman aged 25-40 years with COVID-19, enrolled during active disease.

V and J are TRBV5-8 and TRBJ2-1; D might be TRBD2 (6 bases). The CDR3 has 13 residues. The V end was cut by 6 bases, the J end by 8 bases, with 15 bases between. CDR1 is SGHTS, CDR2 YDEGEE, per germline. Here the CDR3 DNA reads TGTGCCAGCACCAAGACTAGTCTACATGAGCAGTTCTTC. It specifies CASTKTSLHEQFF.

V and J are TRBV30 and TRBJ2-1; tentatively, D is TRBD1 (5 bases). V was clipped by 0 bases and J by 7 bases, with 16 bases between them. Germline assignment: CDR1 GTSNPN and CDR2 SVGIG (reference sequence). The CDR3 extends over 15 amino acids. This CDR3 is CAWSVGRVVGNEQFF. DNA of the CDR3: TGTGCCTGGAGTGTAGGCAGGGTAGTAGGGAATGAGCAGTTCTTC.

The V and J genes are TRBV5-1 and TRBJ2-4; TRBD1 might be the D (6 bases). The CDR3 runs 15 residues. V dropped 3 bases and J dropped 3 bases, with 13 bases sitting between them. Germline V gives CDR1 SGHRS, CDR2 YFSETQ. CDR3 sequence (DNA): TGCGCCAGCAGCTCCCCGGGCAGGGGCAAAAACATTCAGTACTTC. Translation: CASSSPGRGKNIQYF.

The chain joins TRBV5-3 to TRBJ1-1; D gene unclear. TRBV5-3 is an ORF, with its function uncertain. The V end was cut by 4 bases, the J end by 3 bases, with 10 bases between. The CDR3 consists of 13 residues. CDR3 sequence: CARSLGCDTEAFF. In DNA form, the CDR3 reads TGTGCCAGAAGCCTGGGTTGCGACACTGAAGCTTTCTTT.

The chain has TRBV5-1 and TRBJ1-1; a possible D gene is TRBD1 (6 bases). The CDR3 runs 13 residues. V was pared by 5 bases and J by 4 bases, with 12 bases between. The germline V gene has CDR1 SGHRS and CDR2 YFSETQ. CDR3 amino acids: CASRQGGGTEAFF. The CDR3 nucleotides read TGCGCCAGCAGACAGGGCGGGGGCACTGAAGCTTTCTTT.

This chain links TRBV21-1 with TRBJ1-6. TRBV21-1 is an annotated pseudogene. CDR3 length: 15 amino acids. The chain's CDR3 is CASSLSSARGSPLHF. CDR3 nucleotides: TGTGCCAGCAGCCTATCGTCAGCCCGGGGATCACCCCTCCACTTT.

The chain couples TRBV29-1 to TRBJ2-3; the D gene is possibly TRBD2 (7 bases). This CDR3 is 14 amino acids long. In germline, CDR1 is SQVTM, CDR2 ANQGSEA. V lost 6 bases, J lost 3 bases, and 16 bases lay in between. The CDR3 DNA is TGCAGCGTGTTACAGGGAGGGAGGACAGATACGCAGTATTTT. This encodes CSVLQGGRTDTQYF.

CDR3 loop: CASSQVPGNTGELFF. In DNA, the CDR3 is TGCGCCAGCAGCCAAGTCCCAGGAAACACCGGGGAGCTGTTTTTT. This rearrangement joins TRBV4-1 to TRBJ2-2; D not certain. The CDR3 runs to 15 residues. Between the trimmed V and J ends, which lost 1 base and 2 bases, there was a span of 8 bases. The germline CDR1 and CDR2 sequences are MGHRA and YSYEKL.

The chain couples TRBV7-2 to TRBJ2-7, with 11 bases identical to TRBD2. V lost 0 bases to trimming and J lost 3 bases; unmatched junction nucleotides: 4. The V gene's germline CDR1 is SGHTA and CDR2 FQGNSA. The CDR3 loop spans 16 amino acids. CDR3: CASSLAPTSGGYEQYF. CDR3 in DNA: TGTGCCAGCAGCTTAGCCCCCACTAGCGGGGGCTACGAGCAGTACTTC. Supplemented by reference TRBV7-2 and TRBJ2-7, the full variable domain reads GAGVSQSPSNKVTEKGKDVELRCDPISGHTALYWYRQSLGQGLEFLIYFQGNSAPDKSGLPSDRFSAERTGGSVSTLTIQRTQQEDSAVYLCASSLAPTSGGYEQYFGPGTRLTVT.

This rearrangement joins TRBV28 to TRBJ2-7; 7 positions agree with TRBD1. With V trimmed by 6 bases and J by 2 bases, 4 bases remained unmatched. There are 13 residues in the CDR3. CDR1 and CDR2 from the germline V gene are MDHEN and SYDVKM. This chain's CDR3 is CASSPGQTYEQYF. CDR3 sequence (DNA): TGTGCCAGCAGCCCGGGACAGACCTACGAGCAGTACTTC.

V gene TRBV5-1 combines with J gene TRBJ2-7, with a weak D call TRBD1 (6 bases). Trimming left V 4 bases short and J 4 bases short, with 18 bases between. The length of the CDR3 is 15 residues. Germline-derived CDR1 and CDR2 are SGHRS and YFSETQ. The CDR3 sequence is CASSLREQGGYEQYF. CDR3 in DNA: TGCGCCAGCAGCCTCCGGGAACAGGGTGGATACGAGCAGTACTTC. Complete variable domain (other parts from reference TRBV5-1 and TRBJ2-7): KAGVTQTPRYLIKTRGQQVTLSCSPISGHRSVSWYQQTPGQGLQFLFEYFSETQRNKGNFPGRFSGRQFSNSRSEMNVSTLELGDSALYLCASSLREQGGYEQYFGPGTRLTVT.

The chain couples TRBV19 to TRBJ1-2; 8 nucleotides line up with TRBD1. The V gene's germline CDR1 is LNHDA and CDR2 SQIVND (reference sequence). J gave up 6 bases and V 10 bases, and 10 bases lay outside the gene matches. The CDR3 spans 13 residues. CDR3 DNA: TGTGCCACCCGGTACCAGGGGGCGGATGGCTACACCTTC. Translating gives CATRYQGADGYTF.

The chain couples TRBV27 to TRBJ2-7; the D gene is possibly TRBD1 (5 bases). CDR1 is MNHEY and CDR2 is SMNVEV in the germline V gene (reference sequence). V was cut by 0 bases and J by 5 bases, with 11 bases left in between. The CDR3 runs to 14 residues. The CDR3 region is CASSLSDSFHEQYF. The DNA for the CDR3 is TGTGCCAGCAGTTTATCTGACAGTTTCCACGAGCAGTACTTC.

The chain has TRBV5-6 and TRBJ1-1; D is perhaps TRBD1 (5 bases). This CDR3 spans 13 amino acids. Germline values: CDR1 SGHDT, CDR2 YYEEEE. V lost 4 bases and J 7 bases, leaving 14 bases between the germline ends. In nucleotides, the CDR3 is TGTGCCAGCAGCGGGGCGGCGGGGAATGAAGCTTTCTTT. This translates into CASSGAAGNEAFF.

This clone has more than one count but fewer than ten. The chain has TRBV4-2 and TRBJ1-3, with D unclear. This CDR3 is 15 amino acids long. With 2 bases removed from V and 4 bases from J, the gap between germline ends came to 12 bases. Looked up from germline, CDR1 is LGHNA and CDR2 is YNFKEQ. As DNA, the CDR3 is TGTGCCAGCAGCCAACCAACTACGGCCGGAAACACCATATATTTT. Translated: CASSQPTTAGNTIYF.

V is TRBV29-1 and J is TRBJ1-2; a possible D gene is TRBD1 (6 bases). Looked up from germline, CDR1 is SQVTM and CDR2 is ANQGSEA. This CDR3 has 11 amino acids. The germline V and J ends were trimmed by 8 bases and 10 bases, with 17 bases remaining between them. CDR3 in amino acids: CSIAQGGDYTF. CDR3 nucleotide sequence: TGCAGCATCGCCCAAGGGGGGGACTACACCTTC.

The J gene is TRBJ2-7, the V gene TRBV11-2, with 8 bases fitting TRBD1. Germline V gives CDR1 SGHAT, CDR2 FQNNGV. This CDR3 comprises 20 residues. The V and J ends lost 0 bases and 3 bases, in that order; junction bases with no gene match: 19. The DNA for the CDR3 is TGTGCCAGCAGCTTAGATGTACAGGGGGAGACGACAGGATTCCACTACGAGCAGTACTTC. Protein sequence: CASSLDVQGETTGFHYEQYF.

The chain links TRBV19 to TRBJ1-1; D uncertain. V shed 3 bases and J shed 0 bases, with 8 bases lying between them. Germline V gives CDR1 LNHDA, CDR2 SQIVND (reference sequence). This CDR3 is built from 14 residues. The CDR3 nucleotides read TGTGCCAGTAGTATGGGCAGCATGAACACTGAAGCTTTCTTT. Translating gives CASSMGSMNTEAFF. Complete variable domain (other parts from reference TRBV19 and TRBJ1-1): DGGITQSPKYLFRKEGQNVTLSCEQNLNHDAMYWYRQDPGQGLRLIYYSQIVNDFQKGDIAEGYSVSREKKESFPLTVTSAQKNPTAFYLCASSMGSMNTEAFFGQGTRLTVV.

The chain carries TRBV15 and TRBJ2-1, with D perhaps TRBD1 (5 bases). The germline CDR1 and CDR2 sequences are LNHNV and YYDKDF (reference sequence). Trimming left V 6 bases short and J 4 bases short, with 10 bases between. CDR3 length equals 13 residues. The chain's CDR3 is CATSTPGYNEQFF. CDR3 coding DNA: TGTGCCACCAGTACGCCAGGGTACAATGAGCAGTTCTTC.

The chain joins TRBV7-2 to TRBJ1-6; no firm D call. Trimming took 7 bases from V and 10 from J, leaving 17 bases between them. Germline CDR1 reads SGHTA; CDR2 reads FQGNSA. The CDR3 runs 14 residues. The CDR3 sequence: CASKSWQAASPLHF. CDR3 nucleotide sequence: TGTGCCAGCAAGAGTTGGCAGGCTGCCTCACCCCTCCACTTT.

The chain joins TRBV11-1 to TRBJ2-1; 15 positions agree with TRBD2. Germline-derived CDR1 and CDR2 are SGHAT and FQDESV (reference sequence). J gave up 8 bases and V 4 bases, and 3 bases lay outside the gene matches. The CDR3 has 15 residues. Here the CDR3 DNA reads TGTGCCAGCAGCTGGACTAGCGGGGGGGCTGATGAGCAGTTCTTC. It is translated as CASSWTSGGADEQFF.

The chain is built from TRBV11-2 and TRBJ1-1; TRBD1 might be the D (6 bases). Germline CDR1 and CDR2: SGHAT and FQNNGV. The germline V and J ends were trimmed by 3 bases and 5 bases, with 13 bases remaining between them. CDR3 length: 14 residues. This chain's CDR3 is CASSFDRGGTEAFF. The CDR3 DNA sequence: TGTGCCAGCAGCTTTGATAGGGGGGGGACTGAAGCTTTCTTT.

This clone has a single count. The chain has TRBV5-5 and TRBJ2-7; D may be TRBD1 (6 bases). Germline CDR1 is SGHKS and CDR2 is YYEKEE (reference sequence). The CDR3 runs 14 residues. V gave up 1 base and J gave up 3 bases, with 11 bases separating them. This CDR3 is CASSLRQVLYEQYF. CDR3 bases: TGTGCCAGCAGCTTGAGACAGGTACTCTACGAGCAGTACTTC.

CDR3 in DNA: TGTGCCAGCAGTTTTTCGGGACTCAAACATGCGAACACCGGGGAGCTGTTTTTT. It specifies CASSFSGLKHANTGELFF. V gene TRBV27 combines with J gene TRBJ2-2; D perhaps matches TRBD2 (6 bases). Germline V gives CDR1 MNHEY, CDR2 SMNVEV (reference sequence). Trimming stripped 3 bases from V and 0 bases from J, with 17 bases between. CDR3 length: 18 amino acids.

The rearrangement joins TRBV28 to TRBJ2-1, with D perhaps TRBD2 (5 bases). V lost 11 bases and J 6 bases, leaving 23 bases between the germline ends. CDR3 size: 15 residues. Germline CDR1 and CDR2: MDHEN and SYDVKM. In nucleotides, the CDR3 is TGTGCCGCTTCTTTAACAGTTTCGGCGGGCAATGAGCAGTTCTTC. Amino acids: CAASLTVSAGNEQFF.

The rearrangement joins TRBV29-1 to TRBJ1-4; possible D gene TRBD1, 6 bases. Germline CDR1 and CDR2: SQVTM and ANQGSEA. The CDR3 consists of 11 residues. The V and J ends lost 5 bases and 12 bases respectively, with 13 bases between them. The CDR3 loop is CSVWWEGELFF. The CDR3 region has the DNA TGCAGCGTTTGGTGGGAGGGGGAACTGTTTTTT. The complete variable domain, with remaining parts taken from reference TRBV29-1 and TRBJ1-4, reads SAVISQKPSRDICQRGTSLTIQCQVDSQVTMMFWYRQQPGQSLTLIATANQGSEATYESGFVIDKFPISRPNLTFSTLTVSNMSPEDSSIYLCSVWWEGELFFGSGTQLSVL.

V usage is TRBV6-5 and J usage is TRBJ1-1; TRBD1 is a possible D gene (5 bases). The ends were cut back, 0 bases at V and 4 bases at J, with 9 bases in the middle. The CDR3 has 14 residues. Germline V lookup: CDR1 MNHEY, CDR2 SVGAGI. In DNA form, the CDR3 reads TGTGCCAGCAGTTACTCCCAGGGTACCACTGAAGCTTTCTTT. This gives the protein CASSYSQGTTEAFF.

The CDR3: CASSLRQADSPLHF. The CDR3 region has the DNA TGTGCCAGCAGCCTAAGACAGGCGGACTCACCCCTCCACTTT. The chain combines TRBV2 with TRBJ1-6; D is perhaps TRBD1 (6 bases). Germline V lookup: CDR1 SNHLY, CDR2 FYNNEI. V was pared by 6 bases and J by 10 bases, with 16 bases between. This CDR3 contains 14 residues.

This clone was found a few times. This chain links TRBV25-1 with TRBJ2-7, with D possibly matching TRBD1 (6 bases). With 3 bases removed from V and 0 bases from J, the gap between germline ends came to 12 bases. The CDR3 totals 15 residues. The germline CDR1 and CDR2 sequences are MGHDK and SYGVNS. CDR3 region: CASSDPRDISYEQYF. In DNA form, the CDR3 reads TGTGCCAGCAGTGACCCCCGGGACATCTCCTACGAGCAGTACTTC.